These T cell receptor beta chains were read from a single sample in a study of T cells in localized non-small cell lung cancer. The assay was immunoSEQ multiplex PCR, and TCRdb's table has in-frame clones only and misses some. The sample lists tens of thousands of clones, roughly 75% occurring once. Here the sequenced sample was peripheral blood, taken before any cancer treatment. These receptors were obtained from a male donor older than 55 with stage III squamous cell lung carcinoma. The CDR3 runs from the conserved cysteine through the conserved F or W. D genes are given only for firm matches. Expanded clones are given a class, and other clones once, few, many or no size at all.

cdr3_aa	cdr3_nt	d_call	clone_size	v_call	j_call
CSAGEETQYF	TGCAGCGCAGGGGAAGAGACCCAGTACTTC	-	once	TRBV29-1	TRBJ2-5
CASRDAGTNEKLFF	TGTGCCAGCAGGGATGCCGGGACTAATGAAAAACTGTTTTTT	-	-	TRBV6-1	TRBJ1-4
CASRGTAATNEKLFF	TGTGCCAGCAGGGGGACAGCAGCAACTAATGAAAAACTGTTTTTT	TRBD1	-	TRBV6-1	TRBJ1-4
CASSLETPGAAANTEAFF	TGTGCCAGCAGCTTAGAGACACCAGGGGCCGCGGCGAACACTGAAGCTTTCTTT	-	-	TRBV11-3	TRBJ1-1
CASSFAGAQETQYF	TGTGCCAGCAGCTTCGCGGGGGCCCAAGAGACCCAGTACTTC	-	-	TRBV7-3	TRBJ2-5
CASSQETHSPQHF	TGCGCCAGCAGCCAAGAAACCCACAGTCCCCAGCATTTT	-	-	TRBV4-3	TRBJ1-5
CASSRQGGDNTEAFF	TGCGCCAGCAGTAGACAGGGGGGTGATAACACTGAAGCTTTCTTT	TRBD1	-	TRBV5-1	TRBJ1-1
CASSFHLVPYEQYF	TGTGCCAGCAGCTTCCACTTGGTTCCCTACGAGCAGTACTTC	-	-	TRBV7-2	TRBJ2-7
CAMSRDSYEQYF	TGTGCCATGTCCCGGGACAGCTACGAGCAGTACTTC	TRBD1	-	TRBV6-5	TRBJ2-7
CAWRADSFYNEQFF	TGTGCCTGGCGGGCGGACAGTTTCTACAATGAGCAGTTCTTC	-	-	TRBV30	TRBJ2-1
CASSTHLQGAMNTEAFF	TGTGCCAGCAGTACCCACCTACAGGGGGCTATGAACACTGAAGCTTTCTTT	TRBD1	-	TRBV28	TRBJ1-1
CAISEVNTIYF	TGTGCCATCAGTGAAGTCAACACCATATATTTT	-	-	TRBV10-3	TRBJ1-3
CASSYHATLEYF	TGTGCCAGCAGCTATCACGCGACCCTGGAGTACTTC	-	once	TRBV5-5	TRBJ2-7
CASSLRGSTGELFF	TGTGCCAGCAGCTTAAGAGGGTCTACCGGGGAGCTGTTTTTT	-	-	TRBV11-3	TRBJ2-2
CASSLSEGTYEQYF	TGTGCCAGCTCATTGTCCGAGGGGACCTACGAGCAGTACTTC	-	few	TRBV18	TRBJ2-7
CAISKYGTGSYEQYF	TGTGCCATCAGTAAGTACGGGACAGGCTCCTACGAGCAGTACTTC	TRBD1	-	TRBV10-3	TRBJ2-7
CASSLNRGSNTGELFF	TGTGCCAGCAGCTTAAACAGGGGGTCGAACACCGGGGAGCTGTTTTTT	TRBD1	-	TRBV5-4	TRBJ2-2
CASSIGIAEGNTQYF	TGTGCCAGTAGTATAGGAATAGCGGAGGGGAATACGCAGTATTTT	-	-	TRBV19	TRBJ2-3
CASSPTGNLYEQYF	TGTGCCAGCAGCCCGACAGGGAACCTGTACGAGCAGTACTTC	TRBD1	-	TRBV27	TRBJ2-7
CASSLGDSKANEKLFF	TGCGCCAGCAGCTTGGGGGACAGTAAGGCTAATGAAAAACTGTTTTTT	TRBD1	-	TRBV5-1	TRBJ1-4
CASSLGQNNQPQHF	TGTGCCAGCAGTCTAGGACAGAACAATCAGCCCCAGCATTTT	-	-	TRBV28	TRBJ1-5
CASSLDSGLVGYTF	TGCGCCAGCAGCTTGGACAGTGGATTAGTTGGCTACACCTTC	-	-	TRBV5-1	TRBJ1-2
CASSSNQGGYEQYF	TGCGCCAGCAGCTCAAACCAGGGAGGGTACGAGCAGTACTTC	TRBD2	-	TRBV5-1	TRBJ2-7
CAAGSGGAGETQYF	TGTGCCGCGGGGAGCGGGGGGGCTGGAGAGACCCAGTACTTC	TRBD2	-	TRBV27	TRBJ2-5
CASSLGGRRNEQFF	TGTGCCAGCAGCTTAGGTGGTCGACGTAATGAGCAGTTCTTC	-	-	TRBV7-2	TRBJ2-1
CASSVEGGFYGYTF	TGTGCCAGCAGCGTAGAAGGGGGCTTCTATGGCTACACCTTC	TRBD1	-	TRBV9	TRBJ1-2
CSVELASYEQYF	TGCAGCGTTGAGCTAGCCTCCTACGAGCAGTACTTC	-	-	TRBV29-1	TRBJ2-7
CASSLPQPSTDTQYF	TGTGCCAGCAGTTTACCACAGCCCAGCACAGATACGCAGTATTTT	-	-	TRBV28	TRBJ2-3
CASSQDSPNEKLFF	TGTGCCAGCAGTCAGGACAGTCCTAATGAAAAACTGTTTTTT	-	-	TRBV6-5	TRBJ1-4
CASSQDINSNQPQHF	TGTGCCAGCAGCCAAGACATAAATAGCAATCAGCCCCAGCATTTT	-	-	TRBV4-2	TRBJ1-5
CASSLETSGRWEQFF	TGCGCCAGCAGCTTGGAGACTAGCGGGAGATGGGAGCAGTTCTTC	TRBD2	-	TRBV5-1	TRBJ2-1
CASSGRLAGGVNEQFF	TGTGCCAGCAGCGGCAGACTAGCGGGGGGTGTGAATGAGCAGTTCTTC	TRBD2	-	TRBV5-6	TRBJ2-1
CASSQGAGTYEQYF	TGCGCCAGCAGCCAAGGAGCAGGGACCTACGAGCAGTACTTC	-	-	TRBV4-1	TRBJ2-7
CASTIGSSYNEQFF	TGTGCCAGCACCATCGGGAGCTCCTACAATGAGCAGTTCTTC	-	-	TRBV7-6	TRBJ2-1
CASRLRTDRGANTGELFF	TGTGCCAGCAGACTACGAACGGACAGGGGGGCGAACACCGGGGAGCTGTTTTTT	TRBD1	-	TRBV27	TRBJ2-2
CASSPFTENTEAFF	TGTGCCAGCTCACCCTTCACGGAGAACACTGAAGCTTTCTTT	-	-	TRBV18	TRBJ1-1
CAWSLNTGDHEQFF	TGTGCCTGGAGTCTAAACACAGGGGACCATGAGCAGTTCTTC	TRBD1	-	TRBV30	TRBJ2-1
CASSVLTGFTEAFF	TGTGCCAGCAGCGTTTTAACAGGGTTCACTGAAGCTTTCTTT	-	few	TRBV9	TRBJ1-1
CASSFGATYEQYF	TGTGCCAGCAGCTTCGGGGCCACTTACGAGCAGTACTTC	-	-	TRBV7-6	TRBJ2-7
CASGKNRDNEQFF	TGTGCCAGCGGCAAAAACAGGGACAATGAGCAGTTCTTC	-	-	TRBV11-2	TRBJ2-1
CASSPGERAEAFF	TGTGCCAGCAGCCCCGGCGAAAGGGCTGAAGCTTTCTTT	-	few	TRBV7-8	TRBJ1-1
CASSLGQSQPQHF	TGTGCCAGCAGCCTGGGACAGTCTCAGCCCCAGCATTTT	TRBD1	few	TRBV7-8	TRBJ1-5
CASSKPLGATGELFF	TGTGCCAGCAGCAAACCTTTAGGTGCCACCGGGGAGCTGTTTTTT	-	few	TRBV5-4	TRBJ2-2
CASSPGQGRANYGYTF	TGTGCCAGCAGCCCCGGACAGGGGCGAGCTAACTATGGCTACACCTTC	TRBD1	-	TRBV7-1	TRBJ1-2
CASSLLLRDSSTDTQYF	TGTGCCAGTAGTCTTCTCTTAAGGGACAGCAGCACAGATACGCAGTATTTT	TRBD1	-	TRBV19	TRBJ2-3
CASSPRQLANTGELFF	TGTGCCAGCAGCCCCCGACAGCTCGCGAACACCGGGGAGCTGTTTTTT	-	-	TRBV7-3	TRBJ2-2
CASPGGTTLHF	TGTGCCAGCCCGGGGGGCACTACCCTCCACTTT	-	-	TRBV11-1	TRBJ1-6
CATSPGSGYGYTF	TGTGCCACCTCCCCTGGATCGGGCTATGGCTACACCTTC	-	-	TRBV25-1	TRBJ1-2
CASSLRLAGGPVAGELFF	TGCGCCAGCAGCCTCCGACTAGCGGGAGGGCCAGTCGCCGGGGAGCTGTTTTTT	TRBD2	-	TRBV4-3	TRBJ2-2
CASSSFGAEGAEQFF	TGTGCCAGCAGCTCTTTTGGGGCCGAGGGGGCGGAGCAGTTCTTC	TRBD1	-	TRBV7-9	TRBJ2-1
CASSVGQQETQYF	TGTGCCAGCAGCGTAGGGCAGCAAGAGACCCAGTACTTC	-	-	TRBV9	TRBJ2-5
CASSRYGTGNTEAFF	TGTGCCAGCAGCCGATACGGGACAGGGAACACTGAAGCTTTCTTT	TRBD1	-	TRBV9	TRBJ1-1
CASSTKGFQDEQYF	TGTGCCAGCAGTACCAAGGGATTCCAAGACGAGCAGTACTTC	-	-	TRBV2	TRBJ2-7
CASSPPGLDTEAFF	TGTGCCAGCAGCCCCCCCGGTTTAGACACTGAAGCTTTCTTT	-	-	TRBV9	TRBJ1-1
CASSYSGFGYTF	TGTGCCAGCAGTTACTCAGGGTTTGGCTACACCTTC	-	few	TRBV28	TRBJ1-2